Presented here are 9 T cell receptor beta chains from one specimen sequenced in a study of CD8 T cells in ankylosing spondylitis. TCRdb redid the calling of the 5' RACE reads with MiXCR, one entry per CDR3 protein. Of around 180,000 distinct CDR3 sequences listed, approximately 12% are singletons. Sequencing was carried out using blood, either unsorted or a sorted T cell fraction (not recorded which). The receptors derive from a female donor with ankylosing spondylitis or in good health (not recorded which).

The table lists this clonotype with many counts. The V gene is TRBV29-1, the J gene TRBJ2-7; 7 bases are shared with TRBD1. Germline CDR1 is SQVTM and CDR2 is ANQGSEA. CDR3 length: 14 amino acids. The V gene end was trimmed by 6 bases and the J gene end by 2 bases; junction bases not matched to a gene: 10. The CDR3 DNA is TGCAGCGTAGCTAACAGGGGCCCAACCTACGAGCAGTACTTC. Its translation: CSVANRGPTYEQYF.

This clonotype was found a few times. The chain is built from TRBV5-1 and TRBJ2-7; 8 bases fit TRBD2. This CDR3 has 15 amino acids. Germline loops: CDR1 SGHRS, CDR2 YFSETQ. J was trimmed by 3 bases and V by 0 bases; bases with no gene match: 5. The DNA of the CDR3 is TGCGCCAGCAGCTTGGGAGCGGGAGTCGGCTACGAGCAGTACTTC. Translation: CASSLGAGVGYEQYF.

The table lists this clonotype with many counts. The rearrangement links TRBV20-1 to TRBJ2-3, with 8 nucleotides matching TRBD2. CDR1 is DFQATT, CDR2 SNEGSKA, per germline (reference sequence). The CDR3 consists of 14 residues. V shed 1 base and J 7 bases; nucleotides not matched to a gene: 7. The CDR3: CSARASAGENTQYF. DNA of the CDR3: TGCAGTGCTAGAGCCTCAGCGGGAGAGAATACGCAGTATTTT.

This clonotype was seen repeatedly, ten times or more. The rearrangement uses TRBV3-1 and TRBJ2-1, with a weak D call TRBD2 (5 bases). The V gene lost 0 bases and the J gene lost 3 bases, with 12 bases spanning the gap. This CDR3 is built from 16 residues. Germline V gene data show CDR1 as LGHDT and CDR2 as YNNKEL (reference sequence). Here the CDR3 reads CASSQEGRGFYNEQFF. The CDR3 DNA is TGTGCCAGCAGCCAAGAAGGCCGGGGATTCTACAATGAGCAGTTCTTC.

This clonotype appeared a few times. The chain uses TRBV5-1 and TRBJ2-1; TRBD2 might be the D (5 bases). Per germline, CDR1 SGHRS and CDR2 YFSETQ. The CDR3 has 11 residues. V shed 4 bases and J shed 15 bases, with 14 bases lying between them. CDR3 in DNA: TGCGCCAGCAGCGAGGGTTCTGAAGGGTTCTTC. Its protein product is CASSEGSEGFF.

V gene TRBV7-9 combines with J gene TRBJ2-1; 10 bases are shared with TRBD2. CDR3 size: 15 residues. V lost 5 bases to trimming and J lost 8 bases; unmatched junction nucleotides: 9. Per germline, CDR1 SEHNR and CDR2 FQNEAQ (reference sequence). CDR3 sequence (DNA): TGTGCCAGCAGCCCGAGGACTAGCGGTGGGCATGAGCAGTTCTTC. It yields the protein CASSPRTSGGHEQFF.

This clonotype was recorded many times. This chain links TRBV20-1 with TRBJ2-3, with unresolved D. This CDR3 spans 14 amino acids. The germline V gene has CDR1 DFQATT and CDR2 SNEGSKA (reference sequence). The V and J ends lost 4 bases and 2 bases respectively, with 13 bases between them. The DNA for the CDR3 is TGCAGTGCTAAAGACCGTCTTACCACAGATACGCAGTATTTT. Translation: CSAKDRLTTDTQYF.

Remarks on this clonotype: A single base separates this from a much larger clone, so it may be a read error. The chain links TRBV29-1 to TRBJ1-6; maybe TRBD1 (6 bases). Germline V gives CDR1 SQVTM, CDR2 ANQGSEA. The CDR3 totals 13 residues. The chain's CDR3 is CSVGTDYNSPHHF. DNA of the CDR3: TGCAGCGTTGGGACAGACTATAATTCACCCCACCACTTT.

This clonotype was observed a handful of times. V gene TRBV20-1 combines with J gene TRBJ2-7, with D unresolved. CDR1 DFQATT and CDR2 SNEGSKA come from the germline V gene (reference sequence). The V end was cut by 3 bases, the J end by 0 bases, with 9 bases between. The CDR3 runs 13 residues. The CDR3: CSASLGPSYEQYF. CDR3 nucleotide sequence: TGCAGTGCTAGCCTTGGGCCCTCCTACGAGCAGTACTTC.